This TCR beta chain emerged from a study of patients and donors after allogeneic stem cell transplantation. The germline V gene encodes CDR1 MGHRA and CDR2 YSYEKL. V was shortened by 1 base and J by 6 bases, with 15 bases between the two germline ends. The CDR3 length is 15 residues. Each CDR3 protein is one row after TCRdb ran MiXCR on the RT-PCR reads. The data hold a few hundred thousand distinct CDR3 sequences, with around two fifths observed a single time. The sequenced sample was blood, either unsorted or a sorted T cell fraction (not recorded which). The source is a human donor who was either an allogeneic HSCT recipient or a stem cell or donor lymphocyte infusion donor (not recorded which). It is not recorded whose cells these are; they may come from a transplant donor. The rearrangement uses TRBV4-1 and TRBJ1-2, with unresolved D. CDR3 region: CASSQVPGGWDGYTF. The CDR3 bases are TGCGCCAGCAGCCAAGTCCCCGGAGGGTGGGATGGCTACACCTTC.